The entry below gives a single T cell receptor (beta chain) sequence along with its context. Antigen: not known. CDR3 length equals 15 residues. Germline CDR1 reads MGHRA; CDR2 reads YSYEKL. Trimming took 5 bases from V and 7 from J; bases not matched to a gene: 5. This sample is drawn from a study of a mutant IDH1 vaccine in newly diagnosed glioma. Study-wide background: Most patients had radiochemotherapy with temozolomide before enrollment; others had one alone. Visit V12 was at week 35; visit V13 was at week 47.

Time point defined: week 47, end of study. It was 300 ug of mutant IDH1 20-mer peptide that made up each vaccine dose, given with topical imiquimod. Every donor had a new WHO grade 3 or 4 astrocytoma that was IDH1-mutant, with loss of nuclear ATRX. Profiling relied on immunoSEQ multiplex PCR, and the TCRdb table lists in-frame clones only, not all of them. The sample shows about 34,000 clones, roughly 89% of them seen only once. The TCR originated in a woman aged 25-40 years with glioma. The chain has TRBV4-1 and TRBJ2-2, with 12 bases identical to TRBD2. The input for sequencing was PBMCs, taken from a glioma patient whose treatment included an IDH1 peptide vaccine. The CDR3 region has the DNA TGCGCCAGCAGCAGACTAGCGGGGGAGATCGGGGAGCTGTTTTTT. Translating gives CASSRLAGEIGELFF.